Following are 19 T cell receptor beta chains from one sample sequenced in a study of blood T cells in healthy people across ages. A second PCR, run for about 7 to 11 cycles, used a sample-barcoded 5' primer plus a J-beta primer mix. MiXCR, applied by TCRdb to the 5' RACE reads, yields one record per CDR3 protein. This table holds about 1.8 million distinct CDR3 sequences, around half found once. The sample was blood. The receptors derive from a woman in her thirties or forties in good health.

This clonotype showed up just once. This sequence joins TRBV5-1 and TRBJ1-2; tentatively, D is TRBD1 (5 bases). Germline V CDR1 and CDR2: SGHRS, YFSETQ. The CDR3 consists of 14 residues. Deletions cut 0 bases from V and 9 bases from J, with 15 bases between. CDR3 amino acids: CASSLGRDPESYTF. The CDR3 DNA follows: TGCGCCAGCAGCTTGGGGCGGGACCCCGAGAGCTACACCTTC.

This rearrangement joins TRBV15 to TRBJ2-4; TRBD2 aligns across 8 bases. The CDR3 has 15 amino acids. The junction had 3 bases not matched to a gene; V was cut back by 5 bases and J by 0 bases. Per the germline V gene, CDR1 is LNHNV and CDR2 is YYDKDF (reference sequence). The CDR3 loop reads CATSPGGLAKNIQYF. The CDR3 nucleotides read TGTGCCACCAGCCCGGGAGGGCTAGCCAAAAACATTCAGTACTTC.

The gene calls are TRBV10-3 and TRBJ2-7, with TRBD2 matching 11 bases. The CDR3 is made up of 16 amino acids. The trim removed 11 bases at V and 7 bases at J, leaving 19 bases unmatched. CDR1 is ENHRY and CDR2 is SYGVKD in the germline V gene. The CDR3: CAPKVGKLAGDNEQYF. CDR3 coding DNA: TGTGCCCCCAAAGTCGGAAAACTAGCGGGGGACAATGAGCAGTACTTC.

The chain joins TRBV27 to TRBJ2-7, with D maybe TRBD2 (6 bases). This CDR3 contains 13 residues. Germline V gives CDR1 MNHEY, CDR2 SMNVEV (reference sequence). Deletions cut 8 bases from V and 2 bases from J, with 13 bases between. The CDR3 region is CASASGTAYEQYF. For the CDR3, the DNA is TGTGCCAGCGCATCCGGGACTGCCTACGAGCAGTACTTC.

In DNA, the CDR3 is TGCAGTGCTAGAGATCCGAGGGACAGCTCCTATAATTCACCCCTCCACTTT. It encodes CSARDPRDSSYNSPLHF. V usage is TRBV20-1 and J usage is TRBJ1-6, with TRBD1 matching over 7 bases. There are 17 residues in the CDR3. Germline-derived CDR1 and CDR2 are DFQATT and SNEGSKA (reference sequence). After removal of 0 bases from V and 0 bases from J, the junction contained 5 bases not matched to a gene.

V is TRBV20-1 and J is TRBJ2-3, with TRBD1 as a possible D gene (5 bases). V was clipped by 6 bases and J by 0 bases, with 13 bases between them. CDR3 size: 14 residues. Per the germline V gene, CDR1 is DFQATT and CDR2 is SNEGSKA (reference sequence). This CDR3 reads CSARRAESTDTQYF. DNA for the CDR3: TGCAGTGCCCGCAGGGCGGAGAGCACAGATACGCAGTATTTT.

This clonotype was seen repeatedly, ten times or more. The J gene is TRBJ2-7, the V gene TRBV29-1; the D gene is possibly TRBD1 (6 bases). Trimming removed 4 bases at V and 2 bases at J, with 9 bases between. CDR1 is SQVTM and CDR2 is ANQGSEA in the germline V gene. CDR3 size: 12 residues. The CDR3 DNA reads TGCAGCGTTGGGGGGACACCCTACGAGCAGTACTTC. This gives the protein CSVGGTPYEQYF.

The CDR3 reads CASSYLAGRTDTQYF. In DNA, the CDR3 is TGTGCCAGCAGTTACCTAGCAGGGCGCACAGATACGCAGTATTTT. This chain uses TRBV6-5 with TRBJ2-3, with D tentatively TRBD1 or TRBD2 (5 bases each). The V gene lost 2 bases and the J gene lost 1 base, with 10 bases spanning the gap. Germline V gene data show CDR1 as MNHEY and CDR2 as SVGAGI. The CDR3 is 15 amino acids.

This clonotype appeared a few times. The J gene is TRBJ1-2, the V gene TRBV6-5; the D is unclear. V gave up 1 base and J gave up 8 bases, with 11 bases separating them. Per the germline V gene, CDR1 is MNHEY and CDR2 is SVGAGI. The CDR3 extends over 13 amino acids. DNA for the CDR3: TGTGCCAGCAGTTACTTTTTGACCGGGGGCTACACCTTC. This sequence encodes CASSYFLTGGYTF.

This chain joins TRBV29-1 and TRBJ2-7; D perhaps matches TRBD2 (6 bases). Per the germline V gene, CDR1 is SQVTM and CDR2 is ANQGSEA. The CDR3 is 13 residues long. V gave up 4 bases and J gave up 7 bases, with 17 bases separating them. For the CDR3, the DNA is TGCAGCGTTGTCCTCCCTAGCGCTGTTGAGCAGTACTTC. Protein sequence: CSVVLPSAVEQYF.

The sample holds a few counts of this clonotype. J is TRBJ2-1 and V is TRBV11-2; tentative D call: TRBD1 (6 bases). Per germline, CDR1 SGHAT and CDR2 FQNNGV. This CDR3 region has 17 residues. Trimming took off 1 base at V and 3 bases at J, with 16 bases between the two ends. The CDR3 here is CASSLGVRDRIYNEQFF. CDR3 in DNA: TGTGCCAGCAGCTTAGGGGTAAGAGACAGGATCTACAATGAGCAGTTCTTC.

This clonotype was picked up a small number of times. This chain uses TRBV20-1 with TRBJ2-7; 7 positions match TRBD1. The DNA end lines up better with TRBJ2-5; the J call may be wrong. Germline V gene data show CDR1 as DFQATT and CDR2 as SNEGSKA (reference sequence). CDR3 size: 15 residues. DNA of the CDR3: TGCAGTGCTAGAAATCCCAGGGCAGGGGGAGAGACCCAGTACTTC. Translation: CSARNPRAGGETQYF.

This clonotype was counted between two and nine times. This chain links TRBV20-1 with TRBJ2-7, with 9 nucleotides matching TRBD1. V lost 1 base to trimming and J lost 4 bases; unmatched junction nucleotides: 11. The CDR3 consists of 16 residues. Germline-derived CDR1 and CDR2 are DFQATT and SNEGSKA (reference sequence). This CDR3 reads CSARGFRTGGDYEQYF. In nucleotides, the CDR3 is TGCAGTGCTAGAGGTTTCCGAACAGGGGGCGATTACGAGCAGTACTTC.

The chain joins TRBV12-3 or TRBV12-4 to TRBJ2-3; TRBD1 is a possible D gene (5 bases). The V end was cut by 1 base, the J end by 0 bases, with 20 bases between. This CDR3 contains 19 residues. CDR3 coding DNA: TGTGCCAGCAGTTTAGGGACAACGCGGCCCAGGAATAGCACAGATACGCAGTATTTT. Encoded protein: CASSLGTTRPRNSTDTQYF.

There are a few counts of this clonotype. The CDR3 loop is CASSPGIHGGETQYF. CDR3 coding DNA: TGTGCCAGCAGCCCCGGAATCCATGGGGGAGAGACCCAGTACTTC. The rearrangement joins TRBV3-1 to TRBJ2-5; D is tentatively TRBD1 or TRBD2 (5 bases each). V dropped 4 bases and J dropped 4 bases, with 16 bases sitting between them. CDR3 length: 15 residues. Per germline, CDR1 LGHDT and CDR2 YNNKEL (reference sequence).

The chain recombines TRBV12-3 or TRBV12-4 with TRBJ1-6, with D perhaps matching TRBD1 (6 bases). The CDR3 has 14 residues. V lost 3 bases and J 10 bases, leaving 13 bases between the germline ends. CDR3 amino acids: CASSFGGRGSPLHF. The CDR3, as DNA: TGTGCCAGCAGTTTTGGGGGGCGCGGATCACCCCTCCACTTT.

The rearrangement joins TRBV15 to TRBJ2-5; 7 nucleotides line up with TRBD1. With the DNA end fitting TRBJ2-7 better, the J assignment may be wrong. This CDR3 is built from 17 residues. Germline V lookup: CDR1 LNHNV, CDR2 YYDKDF (reference sequence). The CDR3 DNA is TGTGCCACCAGCAGAGTTGTGGGGGCAGGGGGTAGTCACGAGCAGTACTTC. Translation: CATSRVVGAGGSHEQYF.

The chain links TRBV6-6 to TRBJ2-7; D is undetermined. The CDR3 contains 13 residues. CDR1 MNHNY and CDR2 SVGAGI come from the germline V gene (reference sequence). Trimming cost V 5 bases and J 11 bases, with 19 bases left between them. The CDR3 reads CASSAYSGLEEYF. CDR3 in DNA: TGTGCCAGCAGTGCGTATTCAGGATTAGAAGAGTACTTC.

This clonotype was recorded a few times. The J gene is TRBJ2-5, the V gene TRBV5-1; D ambiguous. The CDR3 runs to 15 residues. The V end was cut by 1 base, the J end by 4 bases, with 14 bases between. CDR1 is SGHRS, CDR2 YFSETQ, per germline. CDR3 region: CASSLSGSVAETQYF. The CDR3 nucleotides are TGCGCCAGCAGCTTGTCGGGCTCCGTAGCAGAGACCCAGTACTTC.